The T cell receptor (beta chain) under discussion was sequenced for a study of T cell clonality in common variable immunodeficiency. Study-level results: Common variable immunodeficiency TCR beta sequences reportedly had fewer deletions and N-nucleotide insertions.

The length of the CDR3 is 13 residues. Trimming removed 5 bases at V and 5 bases at J, with 10 bases between. Germline CDR1 is SNHLY and CDR2 is FYNNEI. This clone was counted ten times or more. Antigen specificity is unknown. With the read ending 3 residues before the CDR3 end, the germline J gene is used to fill in that end. Profiling relied on immunoSEQ multiplex PCR, and the TCRdb table lists in-frame clones only, not all of them. The repertoire consists of 25,000 to 35,000 clones, none detected only once. This clonotype originated in a person aged 18 to 70 in good health. Sequenced: peripheral blood mononuclear cells. This chain links TRBV2 with TRBJ1-5; D is undetermined. The sequenced part of the CDR3 DNA is TGTGCCAGCAGTCGCAGGCCGTATCAGCCC. As protein: CASSRRPYQP. The CDR3 in its entirety is CASSRRPYQPQHF. Filled out from reference TRBV2 and TRBJ1-5, the complete variable domain reads EPEVTQTPSHQVTQMGQEVILRCVPISNHLYFYWYRQILGQKVEFLVSFYNNEISEKSEIFDDQFSVERPDGSNFTLKIRSTKLEDSAMYFCASSRRPYQPQHFGDGTRLSIL.